Listed here are 26 T cell receptor beta chains from one sample, sequenced in a study of blood T cell repertoires in COVID-19. Clones were sequenced by immunoSEQ multiplex PCR, and TCRdb holds only the in-frame ones, with some missing. The sample consists of about 74,000 clones, approximately 84% of them appearing once. Input material: peripheral blood. These receptor sequences come from a man in his 70s with acute or convalescent COVID-19.

This rearrangement joins TRBV5-6 to TRBJ2-7; D possibly matches TRBD1 or TRBD2 (6 bases each). The CDR3 covers 13 residues. Trimming left V 4 bases short and J 6 bases short, with 14 bases between. Germline V gene data show CDR1 as SGHDT and CDR2 as YYEEEE. The CDR3 loop is CASSLGGGGEQYF. CDR3 bases: TGTGCCAGCAGCCTGGGGGGCGGTGGCGAGCAGTACTTC.

The CDR3 reads CASSYSRTEVGEKLFF. In nucleotides, the CDR3 is TGTGCCAGCAGTTACTCCCGGACAGAAGTAGGAGAAAAACTGTTTTTT. The V gene is TRBV6-5, the J gene TRBJ1-4, with a weak D call TRBD1 (6 bases). The germline CDR1 and CDR2 sequences are MNHEY and SVGAGI. This CDR3 is built from 16 residues. V dropped 0 bases and J dropped 8 bases, with 16 bases sitting between them.

The CDR3 DNA reads TGTGCCAGCAGTTTAATCGTCTCTGAAAAACTGTTTTTT. This encodes CASSLIVSEKLFF. The genes are TRBV12-3 or TRBV12-4 and TRBJ1-4; D not resolved. This CDR3 has 13 residues. V was trimmed by 2 bases and J by 7 bases, leaving 8 bases between them.

The chain is built from TRBV5-5 and TRBJ2-1, with 9 bases matching TRBD1. Germline V gene data show CDR1 as SGHKS and CDR2 as YYEKEE (reference sequence). Trimming at V came to 3 bases and at J to 7 bases, leaving 5 bases not matched to a gene. This CDR3 comprises 14 residues. The CDR3 is CASSSGQGQNEQFF. Here the CDR3 DNA reads TGTGCCAGCAGCTCGGGACAGGGTCAGAATGAGCAGTTCTTC.

The chain uses TRBV5-4 and TRBJ1-2; TRBD1 agrees at 7 bases. The CDR3 has 14 residues. The germline CDR1 and CDR2 sequences are SGHNT and YYREEE (reference sequence). The V gene end was trimmed by 3 bases and the J gene end by 4 bases; junction bases not matched to a gene: 6. CDR3 in DNA: TGTGCCAGCAGCTCAGCAGGGGGTCTCTATGGCTACACCTTC. The encoded protein is CASSSAGGLYGYTF.

The rearrangement joins TRBV5-8 to TRBJ2-2, with 8 bases fitting TRBD2. Germline V lookup: CDR1 SGHTS, CDR2 YDEGEE. CDR3 length: 14 residues. V lost 7 bases, J lost 8 bases, and 10 bases stayed unmatched. In DNA, the CDR3 is TGTGCCAGCTCCAGCGGGAGAAGATCGGGGGAGCTGTTTTTT. Translation gives CASSSGRRSGELFF.

The rearrangement joins TRBV10-3 to TRBJ1-2, with D possibly being TRBD1 (6 bases). Looked up from germline, CDR1 is ENHRY and CDR2 is SYGVKD. Trimming left V 0 bases short and J 4 bases short, with 12 bases between. The CDR3 runs to 15 residues. The CDR3 protein is CAISESTGHSYGYTF. The CDR3 DNA sequence: TGTGCCATCAGTGAGTCTACAGGGCACAGCTATGGCTACACCTTC.

This clone was counted between two and nine times. The V call is TRBV6-5, the J call TRBJ1-1; D unclear. Trimming removed 6 bases from V and 9 bases from J, with 14 bases in between. The CDR3 contains 12 residues. The germline CDR1 and CDR2 sequences are MNHEY and SVGAGI. CDR3 DNA sequence: TGTGCCAGCAGCCACGGAGGGAGGAAAGCTTTCTTT. Its protein product is CASSHGGRKAFF.

This rearrangement joins TRBV7-6 to TRBJ1-3; no clear D. The CDR3 sequence is 14 residues long. The V gene lost 8 bases and the J gene lost 4 bases, with 15 bases spanning the gap. CDR1 and CDR2 from the germline V gene are SGHVS and FNYEAQ. This CDR3 reads CASGLYSRGNTIYF. CDR3 sequence (DNA): TGTGCCAGCGGTCTTTACTCTAGGGGAAACACCATATATTTT.

This clone was seen once. The chain carries TRBV5-8 and TRBJ1-2; D is ambiguous. The CDR3 is made up of 14 amino acids. V lost 1 base and J lost 2, with 9 bases in between. CDR1 and CDR2 (germline): SGHTS, YDEGEE. The CDR3 loop is CASSLLGNNYGYTF. CDR3 coding DNA: TGTGCCAGCAGCTTGTTGGGCAACAACTATGGCTACACCTTC.

The rearrangement joins TRBV29-1 to TRBJ2-7; 7 bases are shared with TRBD2. CDR1 and CDR2 from the germline V gene are SQVTM and ANQGSEA. CDR3 length: 14 amino acids. The junction had 8 bases not matched to a gene; V was cut back by 6 bases and J by 0 bases. The CDR3 loop is CSVTVGGSSYEQYF. The CDR3 coding sequence is TGCAGCGTGACCGTCGGGGGGAGCTCCTACGAGCAGTACTTC.

This clone occurred once. The V call is TRBV9, the J call TRBJ1-1, with D possibly TRBD1 on 5 matching bases. Looked up from germline, CDR1 is SGDLS and CDR2 is YYNGEE. Between the trimmed V and J ends, which lost 3 bases and 9 bases, there was a span of 15 bases. CDR3 length equals 13 residues. CDR3 loop: CASSEGPAGQAFF. Here the CDR3 DNA reads TGTGCCAGCAGCGAGGGGCCCGCAGGTCAAGCTTTCTTT.

This sequence joins TRBV19 and TRBJ2-5; D is perhaps TRBD1 (7 bases). There are 15 residues in the CDR3. V gave up 1 base and J gave up 4 bases, with 13 bases separating them. Germline CDR1 LNHDA, CDR2 SQIVND (reference sequence). CDR3 bases: TGTGCCAGTAGTATAGGAGGAGGGACAGTAGAGACCCAGTACTTC. Its translation is CASSIGGGTVETQYF.

The chain is built from TRBV6-1 and TRBJ2-3, with 10 bases matching TRBD2. V shed 3 bases and J 2 bases; nucleotides not matched to a gene: 5. From germline, CDR1 is MNHNS and CDR2 SASEGT. CDR3 size: 16 residues. As DNA, the CDR3 is TGTGCCAGCAGTGACGGACTAGCGGTAGCCACAGATACGCAGTATTTT. This codes for CASSDGLAVATDTQYF.

This chain uses TRBV24-1 with TRBJ1-5, with 7 bases lining up with TRBD1. The CDR3 runs 14 residues. Germline CDR1 is KGHDR and CDR2 is SFDVKD. Losses at the gene ends were 6 bases for V and 3 bases for J; bases not matched to a gene: 4. The CDR3 coding sequence is TGTGCCACCAGTACAGGGGCTTTCAATCAGCCCCAGCATTTT. It translates to CATSTGAFNQPQHF.

CDR3 nucleotide sequence: TGTGCCACCAAGACCAGGACAGTGAACACTGAAGCTTTCTTT. It specifies CATKTRTVNTEAFF. The genes are TRBV28 and TRBJ1-1, with TRBD1 as a possible D gene (6 bases). This CDR3 spans 14 amino acids. The germline V and J ends were trimmed by 10 bases and 0 bases, with 15 bases remaining between them. Germline CDR1 reads MDHEN; CDR2 reads SYDVKM.

A few counts support this clone. This rearrangement joins TRBV6-5 to TRBJ2-2, with D possibly being TRBD2 (6 bases). Germline CDR1 MNHEY, CDR2 SVGAGI. V lost 7 bases to trimming and J lost 3 bases, with 12 bases between them. CDR3 length equals 14 residues. The CDR3 here is CASTGGTDTGELFF. Written as DNA, the CDR3 is TGTGCCAGCACCGGCGGGACGGACACCGGGGAGCTGTTTTTT.

This rearrangement joins TRBV6-6 to TRBJ2-7, with D tentatively TRBD1 (6 bases). V was trimmed by 6 bases and J by 6 bases, leaving 21 bases between them. Germline V gene sequence: CDR1 MNHNY, CDR2 SVGAGI (reference sequence). The CDR3 is 15 residues long. The DNA of the CDR3 is TGTGCCAGCAGCCGCAACACAGGGACCGCTTCCGAGCAGTACTTC. Protein sequence: CASSRNTGTASEQYF.

The V call is TRBV5-1, the J call TRBJ2-7; 7 bases line up with TRBD1. V dropped 4 bases and J dropped 2; count of bases not matched to a gene: 6. This CDR3 comprises 14 residues. Germline assignment: CDR1 SGHRS and CDR2 YFSETQ. The CDR3: CASSRDRGPYEQYF. The CDR3, as DNA: TGCGCCAGCAGCCGGGACAGAGGACCCTACGAGCAGTACTTC.

J is TRBJ1-5 and V is TRBV2, with D hard to call. The CDR3 totals 14 residues. V was clipped by 4 bases and J by 4 bases, with 11 bases between them. Germline values: CDR1 SNHLY, CDR2 FYNNEI. The CDR3 region is CASSGVRPNQPQHF. The CDR3 coding sequence is TGTGCCAGCAGTGGCGTCCGTCCGAATCAGCCCCAGCATTTT.

The rearrangement uses TRBV7-3 and TRBJ2-5, with 7 bases lining up with TRBD1. This CDR3 has 13 amino acids. J lost 7 bases, V lost 4 bases, and 6 bases had no gene match. Looked up from germline, CDR1 is SGHTA and CDR2 is FQGTGA. The CDR3 sequence: CASSSKAGGTQYF. CDR3 coding DNA: TGTGCCAGCAGCTCCAAGGCAGGGGGGACCCAGTACTTC.

Written as DNA, the CDR3 is TGCGCCAGCAGCTTAACCTTAACAGGGGGGAGCTCCTACAATGAGCAGTTCTTC. It codes for CASSLTLTGGSSYNEQFF. The gene calls are TRBV5-1 and TRBJ2-1; TRBD1 matches at 8 bases. Germline V gives CDR1 SGHRS, CDR2 YFSETQ. The trim removed 2 bases at V and 0 bases at J, leaving 10 bases unmatched. This CDR3 contains 18 residues.

This clone was seen just once. This chain uses TRBV2 with TRBJ2-2, with 7 bases lining up with TRBD2. J lost 4 bases, V lost 5 bases, and 4 bases had no gene match. The length of the CDR3 is 14 residues. The germline gives CDR1 SNHLY, CDR2 FYNNEI. CDR3 sequence (DNA): TGTGCCAGCAGTCGGACTAGAGGCACCGGGGAGCTGTTTTTT. It yields the protein CASSRTRGTGELFF.

The DNA of the CDR3 is TGTGCCAGCACTCCCCAACTAGCGGGTCGAACAGATACGCAGTATTTT. The encoded protein is CASTPQLAGRTDTQYF. The rearrangement uses TRBV2 and TRBJ2-3, with 9 positions matching TRBD2. This CDR3 is built from 16 residues. Germline assignment: CDR1 SNHLY and CDR2 FYNNEI. The V and J ends lost 7 bases and 3 bases, in that order; junction bases with no gene match: 11. The whole variable domain, filled in from reference TRBV2 and TRBJ2-3, reads EPEVTQTPSHQVTQMGQEVILRCVPISNHLYFYWYRQILGQKVEFLVSFYNNEISEKSEIFDDQFSVERPDGSNFTLKIRSTKLEDSAMYFCASTPQLAGRTDTQYFGPGTRLTVL.

This CDR3 reads CSVENRNEAFF. CDR3 coding DNA: TGCAGCGTTGAGAACAGGAATGAAGCTTTCTTT. The J gene is TRBJ1-1, the V gene TRBV29-1, with D possibly TRBD1 on 5 matching bases. Germline V gene lookup returns CDR1 SQVTM and CDR2 ANQGSEA. The V and J ends lost 3 bases and 7 bases respectively, with 9 bases between them. CDR3 length: 11 amino acids.

The rearrangement joins TRBV6-6 to TRBJ2-2; 9 nucleotides match TRBD1. Germline values: CDR1 MNHNY, CDR2 SVGAGI (reference sequence). The junction had 6 bases not matched to a gene; V was cut back by 6 bases and J by 4 bases. The CDR3 consists of 15 residues. DNA for the CDR3: TGTGCCAGCAGCCGGACAGGGGATGCCACCGGGGAGCTGTTTTTT. Residues: CASSRTGDATGELFF.